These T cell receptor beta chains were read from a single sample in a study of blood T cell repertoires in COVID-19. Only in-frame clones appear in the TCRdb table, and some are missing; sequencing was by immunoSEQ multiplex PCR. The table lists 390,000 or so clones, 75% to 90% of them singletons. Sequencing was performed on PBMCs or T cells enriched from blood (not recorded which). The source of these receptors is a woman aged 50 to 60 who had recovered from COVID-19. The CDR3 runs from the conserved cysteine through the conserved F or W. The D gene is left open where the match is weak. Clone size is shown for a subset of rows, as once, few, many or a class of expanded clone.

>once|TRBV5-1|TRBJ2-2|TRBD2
CASSPGREAGELFF
TGCGCCAGCAGCCCAGGTCGGGAGGCCGGGGAGCTGTTTTTT
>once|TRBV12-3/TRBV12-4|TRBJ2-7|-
CASTSQGFEQYF
TGTGCCAGCACCTCACAGGGCTTCGAGCAGTACTTC
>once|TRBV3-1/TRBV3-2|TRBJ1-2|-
CASSQDLTNPYGYTF
TGTGCCAGCAGCCAAGACTTGACAAATCCCTATGGCTACACCTTC
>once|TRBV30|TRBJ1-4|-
CAWGIQPHEKLFF
TGTGCCTGGGGAATACAGCCGCATGAAAAACTGTTTTTT
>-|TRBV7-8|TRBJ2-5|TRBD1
CASSLYLPNRGRDSETQYF
TGTGCCAGCAGCTTATATTTGCCTAACAGGGGGCGCGATTCAGAGACCCAGTACTTC
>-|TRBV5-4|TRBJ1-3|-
CASSPYPDSSFSGNTIYF
TGTGCCAGCAGCCCCTACCCGGACAGTTCGTTCTCTGGAAACACCATATATTTT
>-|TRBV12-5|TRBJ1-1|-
CASGLIGGSEAFF
TGTGCTAGTGGTTTGATAGGGGGAAGTGAAGCTTTCTTT
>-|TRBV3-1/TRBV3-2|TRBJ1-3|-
CASQGTSGNTIYF
TGTGCCAGCCAAGGGACTTCTGGAAACACCATATATTTT
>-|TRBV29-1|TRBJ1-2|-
CSVDPQGPDYGYTF
TGCAGCGTTGATCCGCAGGGTCCGGATTATGGCTACACCTTC
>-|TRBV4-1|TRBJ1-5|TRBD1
CASSQDRDRGYQPQHF
TGCGCCAGCAGCCAAGACCGGGACAGGGGTTATCAGCCCCAGCATTTT
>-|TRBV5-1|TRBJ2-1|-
CASSLGTYNEQFF
TGCGCCAGCAGCCTAGGAACCTACAATGAGCAGTTCTTC
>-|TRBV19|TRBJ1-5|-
CASSKQGGNQPQHF
TGTGCCAGTAGTAAACAGGGAGGGAATCAGCCCCAGCATTTT
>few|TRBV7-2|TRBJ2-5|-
CASSSGIPVETQYF
TGTGCCAGCAGCTCAGGCATCCCTGTGGAGACCCAGTACTTC
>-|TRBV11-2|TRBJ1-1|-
CASSLLLTTKRTASTEAFF
TGTGCCAGCAGCTTACTTCTGACGACTAAGAGGACAGCCAGCACTGAAGCTTTCTTT
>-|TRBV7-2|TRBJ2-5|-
CASSFQGSIQETQYF
TGTGCCAGCAGCTTTCAGGGGTCGATCCAAGAGACCCAGTACTTC
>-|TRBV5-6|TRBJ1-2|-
CASSGPRTTNYGYTF
TGTGCCAGCAGCGGCCCGCGGACAACTAACTATGGCTACACCTTC
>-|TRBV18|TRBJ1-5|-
CASSPKSTGAADSNQPQHF
TGTGCCAGCTCACCAAAATCGACAGGCGCCGCCGATAGCAATCAGCCCCAGCATTTT
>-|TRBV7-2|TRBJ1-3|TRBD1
CASSSRTGAGNTIYF
TGTGCCAGCAGCTCCAGGACAGGGGCTGGAAACACCATATATTTT
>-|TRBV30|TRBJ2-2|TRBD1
CAWSVTGTGIGRDTGELFF
TGTGCCTGGAGTGTAACCGGGACAGGGATAGGTAGAGATACCGGGGAGCTGTTTTTT
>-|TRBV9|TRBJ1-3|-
CASSRAGNTIYF
TGTGCCAGCAGCCGAGCTGGAAACACCATATATTTT
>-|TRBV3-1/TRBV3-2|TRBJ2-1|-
CASSQVASEQFF
TGTGCCAGCAGCCAAGTAGCGAGTGAGCAGTTCTTC
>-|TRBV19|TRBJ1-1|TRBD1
CASSRDRNTEAFF
TGTGCCAGTAGTCGGGACAGGAACACTGAAGCTTTCTTT
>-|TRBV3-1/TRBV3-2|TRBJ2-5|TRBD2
CASSPPGWEGETQYF
TGTGCCAGCAGCCCTCCCGGGTGGGAGGGCGAGACCCAGTACTTC
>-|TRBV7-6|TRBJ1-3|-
CASSLVGAGHSGNTIYF
TGTGCCAGCAGCTTAGTGGGGGCAGGCCACTCTGGAAACACCATATATTTT
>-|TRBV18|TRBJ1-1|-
CASSPRQGPDTEAFF
TGTGCCAGCTCACCACGGCAGGGGCCGGACACTGAAGCTTTCTTT
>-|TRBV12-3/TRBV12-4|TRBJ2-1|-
CASSLGGEVLFF
TGTGCCAGCAGTTTAGGCGGGGAGGTTCTGTTCTTC
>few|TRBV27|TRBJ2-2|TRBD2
CASSRMGGDGELFF
TGTGCCAGCAGCCGCATGGGAGGGGACGGGGAGCTGTTTTTT
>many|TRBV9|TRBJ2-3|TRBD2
CASSEPGGAPTDTQYF
TGTGCCAGCAGCGAACCCGGGGGGGCCCCCACAGATACGCAGTATTTT
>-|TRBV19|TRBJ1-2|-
CASSIVLNRSSGYTF
TGTGCCAGTAGTATTGTCCTGAACAGGTCGAGTGGCTACACCTTC
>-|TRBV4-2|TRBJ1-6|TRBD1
CASRPGQGSYNSPLHF
TGTGCCAGCAGACCGGGACAGGGCTCCTATAATTCACCCCTCCACTTT
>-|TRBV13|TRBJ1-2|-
CASSRLSGGYTF
TGTGCCAGCAGCCGGCTTTCGGGGGGCTACACCTTC
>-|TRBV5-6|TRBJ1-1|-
CASSLAAEAFF
TGTGCCAGCAGCTTGGCCGCTGAAGCTTTCTTT
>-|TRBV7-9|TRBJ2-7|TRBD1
CASSWGQKGEQYF
TGTGCCAGCAGCTGGGGACAGAAAGGGGAGCAGTACTTC
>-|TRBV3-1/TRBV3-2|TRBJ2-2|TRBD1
CASSQDGGTAYTGELFF
TGTGCCAGCAGCCAAGATGGTGGGACAGCTTACACCGGGGAGCTGTTTTTT
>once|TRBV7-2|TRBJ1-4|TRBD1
CASSSPLGRTGGGKLFF
TGTGCCAGCAGCTCCCCCCTGGGACGGACAGGGGGCGGAAAACTGTTTTTT
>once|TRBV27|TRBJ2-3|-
CASSLWKGVVDTQYF
TGTGCCAGCAGTTTATGGAAGGGGGTGGTAGATACGCAGTATTTT
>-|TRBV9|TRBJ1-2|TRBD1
CASSVVAGGNYGYTF
TGTGCCAGCAGCGTAGTCGCAGGGGGGAACTATGGCTACACCTTC
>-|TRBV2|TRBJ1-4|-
CASWRGEDEKLFF
TGTGCCTCCTGGAGGGGAGAGGATGAAAAACTGTTTTTT
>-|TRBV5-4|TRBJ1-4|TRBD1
CASSFGGQGSEKLFF
TGTGCCAGCAGCTTCGGGGGACAGGGGAGTGAAAAACTGTTTTTT
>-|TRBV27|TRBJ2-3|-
CASSSGDMTSTDTQYF
TGTGCCAGCAGTTCCGGGGACATGACTAGCACAGATACGCAGTATTTT
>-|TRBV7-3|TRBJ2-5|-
CASSRVGGETQYF
TGTGCCAGCAGCAGAGTCGGGGGAGAGACCCAGTACTTC
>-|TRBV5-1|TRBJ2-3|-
CASSLWGVTDTQYF
TGCGCCAGCAGCTTGTGGGGGGTTACAGATACGCAGTATTTT
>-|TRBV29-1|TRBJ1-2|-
CSVEPPGHHGYTF
TGCAGCGTTGAACCCCCAGGACACCATGGCTACACCTTC
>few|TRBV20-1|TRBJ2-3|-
CSARAGDTQYF
TGCAGTGCTAGGGCGGGGGATACGCAGTATTTT
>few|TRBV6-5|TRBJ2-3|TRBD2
CASRLLAVHTDTQYF
TGTGCCAGCAGACTACTAGCGGTTCACACAGATACGCAGTATTTT
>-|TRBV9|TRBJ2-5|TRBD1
CASSAGTVETQYF
TGTGCCAGCAGCGCCGGGACAGTTGAGACCCAGTACTTC
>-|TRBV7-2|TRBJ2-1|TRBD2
CASSATSGSLNEQFF
TGTGCCAGCAGCGCGACTAGCGGGAGTCTCAATGAGCAGTTCTTC
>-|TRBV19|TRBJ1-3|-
CASSTRTVLSGNTIYF
TGTGCCAGTAGTACCCGGACAGTTCTCTCTGGAAACACCATATATTTT
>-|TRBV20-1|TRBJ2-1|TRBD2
CSAGTSNEQFF
TGCAGTGCTGGGACTAGCAATGAGCAGTTCTTC